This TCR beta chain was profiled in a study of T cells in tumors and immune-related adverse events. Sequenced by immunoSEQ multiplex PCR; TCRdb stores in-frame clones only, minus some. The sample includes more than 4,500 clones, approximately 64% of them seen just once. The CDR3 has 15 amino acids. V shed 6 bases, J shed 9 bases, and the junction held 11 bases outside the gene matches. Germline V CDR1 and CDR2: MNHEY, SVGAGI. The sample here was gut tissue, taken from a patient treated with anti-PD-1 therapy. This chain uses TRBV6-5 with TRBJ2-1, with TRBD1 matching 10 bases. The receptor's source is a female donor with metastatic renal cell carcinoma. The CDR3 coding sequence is TGTGCCAGCAGCCTTAGACAGGGGGCCACAATTGAGCAGTTCTTC. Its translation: CASSLRQGATIEQFF.